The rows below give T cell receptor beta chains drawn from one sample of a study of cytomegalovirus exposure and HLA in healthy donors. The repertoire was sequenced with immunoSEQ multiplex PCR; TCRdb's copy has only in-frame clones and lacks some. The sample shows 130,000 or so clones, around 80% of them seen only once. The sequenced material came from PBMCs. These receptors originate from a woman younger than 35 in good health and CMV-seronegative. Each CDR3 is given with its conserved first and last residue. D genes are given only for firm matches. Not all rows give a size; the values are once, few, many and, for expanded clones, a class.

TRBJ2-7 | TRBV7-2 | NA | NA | CASSLARGDEQYF | TGTGCCAGCAGCTTAGCTCGGGGTGACGAGCAGTACTTC
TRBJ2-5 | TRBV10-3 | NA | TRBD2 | CAISSGLAGVQETQYF | TGTGCCATCAGTAGCGGACTAGCGGGAGTACAAGAGACCCAGTACTTC
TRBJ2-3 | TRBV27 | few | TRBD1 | CASSLYRGSTDTQYF | TGTGCCAGCAGTTTATACAGGGGAAGCACAGATACGCAGTATTTT
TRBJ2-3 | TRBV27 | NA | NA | CASSPTSSSTDTQYF | TGTGCCAGCAGCCCGACTAGTTCAAGCACAGATACGCAGTATTTT
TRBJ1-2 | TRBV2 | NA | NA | CASHQGLGGYTF | TGTGCCAGCCACCAGGGTCTAGGCGGCTACACCTTC
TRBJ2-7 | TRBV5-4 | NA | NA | CASSSGTEELYEQYF | TGTGCCAGCAGCTCCGGGACTGAAGAGCTGTACGAGCAGTACTTC
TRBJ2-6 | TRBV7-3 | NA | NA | CASSPTSSSGANVLTF | TGTGCCAGCAGCCCGACATCCAGCTCTGGGGCCAACGTCCTGACTTTC
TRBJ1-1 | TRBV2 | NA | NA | CASSELQMNTEAFF | TGTGCCAGCAGTGAACTACAGATGAACACTGAAGCTTTCTTT
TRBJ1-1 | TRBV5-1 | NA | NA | CASSLDGGVMNTEAFF | TGCGCCAGCAGCTTAGACGGGGGGGTGATGAACACTGAAGCTTTCTTT
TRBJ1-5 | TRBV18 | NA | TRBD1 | CASSPPGGPQHF | TGTGCCAGCTCACCCCCAGGGGGGCCCCAGCATTTT
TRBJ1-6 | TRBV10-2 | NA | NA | CASTGQDNSPLHF | TGCGCCAGCACAGGACAAGATAATTCACCCCTCCACTTT
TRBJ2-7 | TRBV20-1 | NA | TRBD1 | CSWDSPGEQYF | TGCTCTTGGGACAGCCCTGGAGAGCAGTACTTC
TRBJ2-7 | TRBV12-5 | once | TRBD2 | CASGPRVAGLYEQYF | TGTGCTAGTGGTCCCCGGGTAGCGGGCCTCTACGAGCAGTACTTC
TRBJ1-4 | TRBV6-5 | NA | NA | CASSYSIGEDSEKLFF | TGTGCCAGCAGTTACTCGATCGGAGAGGACAGTGAAAAACTGTTTTTT
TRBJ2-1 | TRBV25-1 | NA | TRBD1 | CASSGEGQTYNEQFF | TGTGCCAGCAGTGGAGAGGGACAGACCTACAATGAGCAGTTCTTC
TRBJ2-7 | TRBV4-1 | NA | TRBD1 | CASSRFVGTEYEQYF | TGCGCCAGCAGTCGATTCGTCGGGACAGAGTACGAGCAGTACTTC
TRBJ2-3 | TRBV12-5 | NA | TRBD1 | CASGSGQGALGTDTQYF | TGTGCTAGTGGTTCGGGACAGGGGGCCCTCGGCACAGATACGCAGTATTTT
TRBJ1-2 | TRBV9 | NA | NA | CASSTGQSLGGYTF | TGTGCCAGCAGCACGGGACAATCGTTAGGCGGCTACACCTTC
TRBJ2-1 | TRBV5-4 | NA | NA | CASSLVPNNQQFF | TGTGCCAGCAGCTTGGTTCCAAACAATCAGCAGTTCTTC